Listed here is a single T cell receptor (beta chain). The antigen is not known. The study ran its PCR with 60 Vbeta and 13 Jbeta primers. TCRdb keeps only in-frame clones here, not all; method: immunoSEQ multiplex PCR. This sample yields about 140,000 clones, of which 75% are seen a single time; around 7% belongs to the top ten. The record originates from a study of cytomegalovirus exposure and HLA in healthy donors. Study-wide points: Association of a missense DCLRE1C variant with TCR beta V- and J-gene trimming was reported in a later analysis.

CDR3 size: 14 residues. Trimming cost V 4 bases and J 5 bases; bases outside gene matches: 4. Germline CDR1 and CDR2: MDHEN and SYDVKM. This sequence joins TRBV28 and TRBJ2-3; 9 bases match TRBD1. The TCR sequence derives from a man under 40 in good health and CMV-seronegative. Sequences were obtained from PBMCs. The CDR3 loop is CASSYRGRKDTQYF. The CDR3 nucleotides read TGTGCCAGCAGTTACAGGGGGCGCAAAGATACGCAGTATTTT.